This T cell receptor beta chain was profiled in a study of patients and donors after allogeneic stem cell transplantation (TCRdb year 2020). To note about this clonotype: Which antigen it targets is not known. Per-base qualities were not stored, and no clone one base away is much larger.

Library method: RT-PCR. Sequenced on a NextSeq 550. The public sequencing data were trimmed at Q25 with fastp and processed into clonotypes with MiXCR by TCRdb, which kept only in-frame beta chains. Each CDR3 protein gets just one entry, which takes the most common genes and DNA from the rows behind it. The sample records roughly 960,000 distinct CDR3 sequences, around 17% of which are singletons. The top ten clonotypes cover 6% of the sample. Reading from cysteine to phenylalanine, the CDR3 counts 12 amino acids. Kept here is only the CDR3 DNA, which spans 36 bases and is read in frame from base 1. The germline ends are 12 bases apart after V is trimmed by 7 bases and J by 5 bases. According to the germline V gene (reference sequence), CDR1 reads MNHNY and CDR2 reads SVGAGI.

The TCR was taken from a human donor who was either an allogeneic HSCT recipient or a stem cell or donor lymphocyte infusion donor (not recorded which). It is not recorded whose cells these are; they may come from a transplant donor. The sample consisted of blood, either unsorted or a sorted T cell fraction (not recorded which). The chain is made from TRBV6-6 and TRBJ2-7; there is no confident call for the D gene. The bases read TGTGCCAGCACTAACTTGTGGGACGAGCAGTACTTC. Its protein reads: CASTNLWDEQYF.